Listed below are T cell receptor beta chains from one sample, sequenced in a study of blood T cell repertoires in COVID-19. Clones were sequenced by immunoSEQ multiplex PCR, and TCRdb holds only the in-frame ones, with some missing. Of about 260,000 clones listed, 83% are singletons. The sequencing input was peripheral blood. The receptors were sampled from a woman aged 45 to 65 who had recovered from COVID-19. The CDR3 runs from the conserved cysteine through the conserved F or W. The D gene is left open where the match is weak. Clone size appears in some rows only: once, few, many, or a class for an expanded clone.

v_gene: TRBV5-4; abundance: .; j_gene: TRBJ2-7; d_gene: .; CDR3nt: TGTGCCAGCAGCCAACAAGGGGGAGCCTCCTACGAGCAGTACTTC; CDR3aa: CASSQQGGASYEQYF
v_gene: TRBV5-4; abundance: .; j_gene: TRBJ2-2; d_gene: TRBD1; CDR3nt: TGTGCCAGCAGCTTACCGGGACAGGGGGCGGCCGGGGAGCTGTTTTTT; CDR3aa: CASSLPGQGAAGELFF
v_gene: TRBV27; abundance: .; j_gene: TRBJ1-2; d_gene: .; CDR3nt: TGTGCCAGCAGTTTATTAGGCCGGCGGAGAGACGGCTACACCTTC; CDR3aa: CASSLLGRRRDGYTF
v_gene: TRBV28; abundance: .; j_gene: TRBJ2-7; d_gene: .; CDR3nt: TGTGCCAGCAGTTTCCTTTCGTACGAGCAGTACTTC; CDR3aa: CASSFLSYEQYF
v_gene: TRBV4-1; abundance: .; j_gene: TRBJ1-2; d_gene: TRBD1; CDR3nt: TGCGCCAGCAGCCAGGTACAATGGACAGGGTTGGACTATGGCTACACCTTC; CDR3aa: CASSQVQWTGLDYGYTF
v_gene: TRBV19; abundance: few; j_gene: TRBJ1-1; d_gene: .; CDR3nt: TGTGCCAGTAGATTAAGTGGGGGGAGTTACACTGAAGCTTTCTTT; CDR3aa: CASRLSGGSYTEAFF
v_gene: TRBV27; abundance: .; j_gene: TRBJ1-1; d_gene: TRBD1; CDR3nt: TGTGCCAGCTCTCAGGGGGTCTCGGGGAACACTGAAGCTTTCTTT; CDR3aa: CASSQGVSGNTEAFF
v_gene: TRBV7-9; abundance: .; j_gene: TRBJ2-1; d_gene: .; CDR3nt: TGTGCCAGCAGCTTAGGATCAGATTACAATGAGCAGTTCTTC; CDR3aa: CASSLGSDYNEQFF
v_gene: TRBV5-1; abundance: .; j_gene: TRBJ2-6; d_gene: .; CDR3nt: TGCGCCAGCAGCCCGGCCGGGGGGCCTGTCCCCTCTGGGGCCAACGTCCTGACTTTC; CDR3aa: CASSPAGGPVPSGANVLTF
v_gene: TRBV7-9; abundance: once; j_gene: TRBJ2-2; d_gene: TRBD2; CDR3nt: TGTGCCAGCAGCTTAGGCGGCGGGAGTCGACCCGGGGAGCTGTTTTTT; CDR3aa: CASSLGGGSRPGELFF
v_gene: TRBV24-1; abundance: .; j_gene: TRBJ2-2; d_gene: TRBD1; CDR3nt: TGTGCCACCAGACCAGGGGGCCTGGGGGGACGAGGCACCGGGGAGCTGTTTTTT; CDR3aa: CATRPGGLGGRGTGELFF
v_gene: TRBV7-2; abundance: .; j_gene: TRBJ1-1; d_gene: TRBD1; CDR3nt: TGTGCCAGCAGCTTAGGGGACAGGGAAGGTACTGAAGCTTTCTTT; CDR3aa: CASSLGDREGTEAFF
v_gene: TRBV27; abundance: .; j_gene: TRBJ1-4; d_gene: .; CDR3nt: TGTGCCAGCAGACCTGGGACATGGGGCTTTAATGAAAAACTGTTTTTT; CDR3aa: CASRPGTWGFNEKLFF
v_gene: TRBV9; abundance: .; j_gene: TRBJ2-7; d_gene: TRBD1; CDR3nt: TGTGCCAGCAGCGTAGCTGAGACAGGGATTTACGAGCAGTACTTC; CDR3aa: CASSVAETGIYEQYF
v_gene: TRBV28; abundance: .; j_gene: TRBJ1-5; d_gene: TRBD1; CDR3nt: TGTGCCAGCGCGTCCGGACAGGGGGTAATCAATCAGCCCCAGCATTTT; CDR3aa: CASASGQGVINQPQHF
v_gene: TRBV30; abundance: .; j_gene: TRBJ2-7; d_gene: TRBD1; CDR3nt: TGTGCCTGGAGTGTATCAGGGGGTCCTTACGAGCAGTACTTC; CDR3aa: CAWSVSGGPYEQYF
v_gene: TRBV23-1; abundance: .; j_gene: TRBJ2-7; d_gene: TRBD1; CDR3nt: TGCGCCAGCACAGGGGACAGGGCCTACGAGCAGTACTTC; CDR3aa: CASTGDRAYEQYF
v_gene: TRBV5-1; abundance: .; j_gene: TRBJ2-1; d_gene: .; CDR3nt: TGCGCCAGCAGCTACCGGGTCGGCCCCTACAATGAGCAGTTCTTC; CDR3aa: CASSYRVGPYNEQFF
v_gene: TRBV29-1; abundance: .; j_gene: TRBJ1-5; d_gene: .; CDR3nt: TGCAGCGTTGAAGCCGGTCTCAATCAGCCCCAGCATTTT; CDR3aa: CSVEAGLNQPQHF
v_gene: TRBV28; abundance: .; j_gene: TRBJ2-7; d_gene: .; CDR3nt: TGTGCCAGCAGTTTCGGTCTTCCAAAATACGAGCAGTACTTC; CDR3aa: CASSFGLPKYEQYF
v_gene: TRBV2; abundance: .; j_gene: TRBJ2-7; d_gene: TRBD2; CDR3nt: TGTGCCAGCAGTGAACAGACTAGCGCCGTATACGAGCAGTACTTC; CDR3aa: CASSEQTSAVYEQYF
v_gene: TRBV7-3; abundance: .; j_gene: TRBJ1-2; d_gene: TRBD1; CDR3nt: TGTGCCAGCAGCTCAAGAACGAGGACAGGGCATAACTATGGCTACACCTTC; CDR3aa: CASSSRTRTGHNYGYTF
v_gene: TRBV7-2; abundance: .; j_gene: TRBJ1-5; d_gene: TRBD1; CDR3nt: TGTGCCAGCAGCCCCCAGGGGGGAAGCAATCAGCCCCAGCATTTT; CDR3aa: CASSPQGGSNQPQHF
v_gene: TRBV29-1; abundance: .; j_gene: TRBJ2-7; d_gene: TRBD1; CDR3nt: TGCAGCGTTGGGGGACAGCTTTTTTACGAGCAGTACTTC; CDR3aa: CSVGGQLFYEQYF
v_gene: TRBV27; abundance: once; j_gene: TRBJ2-5; d_gene: .; CDR3nt: TGTGCCAGCAGTTTGGCCCACCAAGAGACCCAGTACTTC; CDR3aa: CASSLAHQETQYF
v_gene: TRBV5-6; abundance: .; j_gene: TRBJ1-4; d_gene: TRBD1; CDR3nt: TGTGCCAGCAGCAACCAAGGGGGCCACTATGAAAAACTGTTTTTT; CDR3aa: CASSNQGGHYEKLFF
v_gene: TRBV28; abundance: .; j_gene: TRBJ2-1; d_gene: .; CDR3nt: TGTGCCAGCAGCCACTCCCGTATCCGGTTCTTC; CDR3aa: CASSHSRIRFF